The clone carrying this T cell receptor beta chain was counted only a few times. Its antigen is undetermined. The data were taken from a study of cytomegalovirus exposure and HLA in healthy donors. Primers: 60 Vbeta forward and 13 Jbeta reverse. Some clones are missing from TCRdb's copy, which holds only in-frame ones; the method was immunoSEQ multiplex PCR. The sample gives roughly 190,000 clones, around 85% of which show up once; about 1.8% is in the top ten. Study-wide results and limits: Cytomegalovirus association was listed for 170 or so TCR beta chains. Being indistinguishable, some V segments were excluded, TRBV6-2 and TRBV6-3 among them.

The CDR3 has 14 residues. With 4 bases removed from V and 7 bases from J, the gap between germline ends came to 13 bases. Germline V gene sequence: CDR1 SGHTA, CDR2 FQGNSA. The sequence derives from a young man in good health and CMV-seronegative. Sequenced sample: PBMCs. V usage is TRBV7-2 and J usage is TRBJ1-4; D is undetermined. CDR3 region: CASSSTPAGEKLFF. The CDR3 DNA follows: TGTGCCAGCAGCTCCACACCCGCGGGTGAAAAACTGTTTTTT.